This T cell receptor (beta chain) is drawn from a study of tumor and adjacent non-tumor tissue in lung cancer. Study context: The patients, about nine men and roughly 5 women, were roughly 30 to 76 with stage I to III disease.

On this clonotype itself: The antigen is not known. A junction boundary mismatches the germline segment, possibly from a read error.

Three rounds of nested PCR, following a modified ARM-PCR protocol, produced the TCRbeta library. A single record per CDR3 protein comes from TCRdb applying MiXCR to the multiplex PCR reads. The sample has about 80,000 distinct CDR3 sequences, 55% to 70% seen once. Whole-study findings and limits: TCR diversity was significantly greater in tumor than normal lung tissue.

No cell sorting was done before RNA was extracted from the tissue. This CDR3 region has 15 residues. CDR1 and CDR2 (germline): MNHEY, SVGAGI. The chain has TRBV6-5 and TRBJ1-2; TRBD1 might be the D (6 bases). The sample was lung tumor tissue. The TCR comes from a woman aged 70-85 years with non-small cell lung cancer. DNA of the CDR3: TGTGTCAGCAGTCCCCGCCGGGACAACAACAATGGCTACACCTTC. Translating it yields CVSSPRRDNNNGYTF.